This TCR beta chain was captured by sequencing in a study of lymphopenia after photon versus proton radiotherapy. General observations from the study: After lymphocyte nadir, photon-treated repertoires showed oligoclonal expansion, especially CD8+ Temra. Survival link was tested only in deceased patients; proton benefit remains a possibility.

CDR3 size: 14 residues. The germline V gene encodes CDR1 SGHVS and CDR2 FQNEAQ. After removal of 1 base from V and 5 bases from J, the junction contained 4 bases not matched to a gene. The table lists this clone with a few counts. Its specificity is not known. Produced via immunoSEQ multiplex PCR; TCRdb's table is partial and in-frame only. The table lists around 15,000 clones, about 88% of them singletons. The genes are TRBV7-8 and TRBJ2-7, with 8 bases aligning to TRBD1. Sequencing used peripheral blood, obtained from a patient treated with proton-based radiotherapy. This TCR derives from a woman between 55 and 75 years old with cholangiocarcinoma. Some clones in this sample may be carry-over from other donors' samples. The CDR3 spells CASSLGPGGDEQYF. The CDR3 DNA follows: TGTGCCAGCAGCTTAGGGCCAGGGGGCGACGAGCAGTACTTC.